What follows describes a single TCR beta chain. This sample was included in a study of blood T cell repertoires in COVID-19. Study-level information: Samples representing acute and convalescent COVID-19 were sourced from the United States, Italy and Spain. The analysed material was cDNA or gDNA that came from T cells, B-cell-depleted T cells, or PBMCs.

Germline lookup yields CDR1 LNHDA and CDR2 SQIVND (reference sequence). This CDR3 is built from 13 residues. Trimming took off 1 base at V and 4 bases at J, with 5 bases between the two ends. Authors' data handling: Reference gene primers were amplified, and this amplification served to estimate nucleated cell counts. Libraries were prepared by immunoSEQ multiplex PCR; TCRdb keeps only in-frame clonotypes and omits some of them. The V and J calls and clone size were taken over from that table, and D and trimming were inferred from the DNA. The top ten hold just under 7% of the sample, which has around 69,000 clones, 85% to 90% seen once.

Material: peripheral blood. The chain links TRBV19 to TRBJ1-5; D is undetermined. This receptor was taken from a man over 45 with active COVID-19. The chain's CDR3 is CASSIAQNQPQHF. The CDR3, as DNA: TGTGCCAGTAGTATAGCCCAAAATCAGCCCCAGCATTTT.